This T cell receptor (beta chain) was observed in a study of CD8 T cells in ankylosing spondylitis. Study-wide findings and caveats: Disease-linked clones had a CD8+ phenotype and relatively low frequency in peripheral blood. Reactive arthritis synovial fluid and blood previously showed some of these motif variants. A TCR beta motif of several highly homologous variants appeared characteristic of ankylosing spondylitis blood. According to the report, clones linked to the disease were significantly enriched in matched synovial fluid samples taken from ankylosing spondylitis patients.

J gave up 7 bases and V 6 bases, and 12 bases lay outside the gene matches. The length of the CDR3 is 15 residues. Germline V gene data show CDR1 as DFQATT and CDR2 as SNEGSKA (reference sequence). This clonotype was observed a few times. What it recognizes is unknown. Using quantitative 5'-RACE with molecular barcodes, the authors made TCR beta libraries. TCRdb reprocessed the 5' RACE reads via MiXCR and lists one record per CDR3 protein. The sample has approximately 550,000 distinct CDR3 sequences; roughly 13% are singletons. The material sequenced was blood, either unsorted or a sorted T cell fraction (not recorded which). This clonotype originated in a male donor with ankylosing spondylitis. V gene TRBV20-1 combines with J gene TRBJ2-2, with 9 nucleotides matching TRBD2. CDR3 sequence (DNA): TGCAGTGCCCCAGCCAGCGGGAGGACGAACGGGGAGCTGTTTTTT. As protein: CSAPASGRTNGELFF.